This TCR beta chain was recovered during a study of T cell repertoires in cytomegalovirus infection. As for the study in general: Alongside well-studied HLA-B-restricted CMV epitopes, recently identified HLA-C-restricted CMV epitopes were also used. Indications of both CMV infection and matching HLA type were provided by public TCR beta signatures.

TCRdb reprocessed the reads with MiXCR, giving one entry per CDR3 protein. The sample comprises tens of thousands of distinct CDR3 sequences, approximately 24% of which are singletons, and around 50% rests with the top ten. This clonotype was seen a few times. Its antigen is not identified. Regarding the study as a whole: The cumulative frequency of public TCR beta families identified carriers of CMV plus the relevant HLA. In two of eight donors, the top clonotype was HLA-C-restricted CMV-specific.

This material consisted of CD8+ T cells from cultured PBMCs, taken from culture after CMV antigen stimulation. This receptor was obtained from a human donor in good health (CMV status not recorded). Some clones in this sample may be carry-over from other donors' samples.

The CDR3 protein is CASSPSGQGAGSYNEQFF. CDR3 nucleotides: TGTGCCAGCAGTCCTTCGGGACAGGGGGCAGGCTCCTACAATGAGCAGTTCTTC. The J gene is TRBJ2-1, the V gene TRBV6-1, with 12 bases matching TRBD1. Germline CDR1 and CDR2: MNHNS and SASEGT. The trim removed 5 bases at V and 0 bases at J, leaving 8 bases unmatched. The CDR3 sequence is 18 residues long.